One sample yielded the 29 T cell receptor beta chains listed below, sequenced in a study of blood T cells in healthy people across ages (dated by TCRdb to about 2015). The method behind the library was 5' RACE. TCRdb lists the instrument as Illumina HiSeq 2500. A second roughly 7 to 11 cycle PCR used a sample-barcoded 5' primer and a J-beta primer mix. TCRdb trimmed public reads at Q25 via fastp, called clones via MiXCR and kept in-frame beta chains. Each CDR3 protein appears once, grouped with its most common genes and DNA. Within this sample are over 1.5 million distinct CDR3 sequences, with approximately 50% of them counted one time only. The ten largest account for more than 2% of the sample. Sequenced input: blood. The source is a woman between 40 and 55 years old in good health.

This clonotype was detected only once. The chain is built from TRBV28 and TRBJ1-5, with a weak D call TRBD1 (5 bases). The germline CDR1 and CDR2 sequences are MDHEN and SYDVKM. The CDR3 has 14 residues. Trimming pared 6 bases from V and 5 bases from J, leaving 14 bases between. The DNA of the CDR3 is TGTGCCAGCAGCCCCATGCGAGGGGATCAGCCCCAGCATTTT. Translated: CASSPMRGDQPQHF.

This clonotype was observed once. The chain carries TRBV6-1 and TRBJ1-2; 7 nucleotides align to TRBD1. This CDR3 region has 16 residues. V lost 7 bases and J lost 4; bases outside the gene matches: 15. The germline CDR1 and CDR2 sequences are MNHNS and SASEGT. This chain's CDR3 is CASMRAPRQGLYGYTF. DNA of the CDR3: TGTGCCAGCATGAGGGCTCCGCGACAGGGACTCTATGGCTACACCTTC.

This chain connects TRBV6-1 to TRBJ2-1, with a weak D call TRBD1 (6 bases). Per the germline V gene, CDR1 is MNHNS and CDR2 is SASEGT. The CDR3 totals 12 residues. With 11 bases removed from V and 1 base from J, the gap between germline ends came to 9 bases. CDR3 loop: CAYGQSYNEQFF. Here the CDR3 DNA reads TGTGCCTATGGACAGTCCTACAATGAGCAGTTCTTC.

Comment on this clonotype: Its ends do not fully match the called genes, so a read error is possible. The rearrangement uses TRBV12-3 or TRBV12-4 and TRBJ2-7; D call uncertain. The CDR3 totals 13 residues. CDR3 loop: CASSLTGYYEQNF. CDR3 coding DNA: TGTGCCAGCAGCCTGACGGGCTACTACGAGCAGAACTTC.

V usage is TRBV6-1 and J usage is TRBJ2-1; D uncertain. The CDR3 contains 16 residues. Trimming stripped 4 bases from V and 5 bases from J, with 18 bases between. Germline CDR1 is MNHNS and CDR2 is SASEGT. CDR3 loop: CASSGHGPRPNNEQFF. The DNA for the CDR3 is TGTGCCAGCAGTGGACACGGACCAAGACCGAACAATGAGCAGTTCTTC.

The chain couples TRBV4-3 to TRBJ2-7; TRBD1 might be the D (6 bases). Germline CDR1 LGHNA, CDR2 YSLEER. Trimming took 1 base from V and 2 from J, leaving 12 bases between them. The CDR3 spans 15 residues. In DNA, the CDR3 is TGCGCCAGCAGCCAAGCCCGACAGGCTACCTACGAGCAGTACTTC. Its translation: CASSQARQATYEQYF.

This chain connects TRBV12-3 or TRBV12-4 to TRBJ2-3; possibly TRBD1 or TRBD2 for D (5 bases each). This CDR3 spans 14 amino acids. The V end was cut by 5 bases, the J end by 4 bases, with 13 bases between. This chain's CDR3 is CASSSSGRSDTQYF. The CDR3 DNA sequence: TGTGCCAGCAGTAGCTCGGGGCGGTCAGATACGCAGTATTTT.

This clonotype was seen more than once but under ten times. V is TRBV6-5 and J is TRBJ2-5, with D hard to call. The CDR3 contains 13 residues. Per germline, CDR1 MNHEY and CDR2 SVGAGI. V lost 0 bases and J lost 4, with 6 bases in between. The CDR3 sequence is CASSYSRIETQYF. DNA for the CDR3: TGTGCCAGCAGTTACTCGAGGATAGAGACCCAGTACTTC.

The chain employs TRBV6-1 and TRBJ2-1; 7 nucleotides line up with TRBD2. Germline assignment: CDR1 MNHNS and CDR2 SASEGT. The CDR3 covers 17 residues. V trimming: 6 bases; J trimming: 4 bases; junction bases outside the gene matches: 15. This CDR3 is CASSPLAGEIPYNEQFF. CDR3 sequence (DNA): TGTGCCAGCAGCCCCCTGGCGGGGGAGATTCCTTACAATGAGCAGTTCTTC.

Turning to this clonotype: A read error may account for a junction end that differs from germline. The chain has TRBV6-2 or TRBV6-3 and TRBJ2-4; D might be TRBD2 (6 bases). The CDR3 runs 13 residues. CDR1 and CDR2 from the germline V gene are MNHEY and SVGEGT. CDR3 bases: TGTGCCGGCAGCCGCGGAGGGCCGAACATTCAGTACTTC. Translating it yields CAGSRGGPNIQYF.

This clonotype was detected once. The chain has TRBV20-1 and TRBJ1-5; a weak D match, TRBD1 (5 bases). Looked up from germline, CDR1 is DFQATT and CDR2 is SNEGSKA (reference sequence). The CDR3 spans 13 residues. Trimming shortened V by 3 bases and J by 7 bases, and 13 bases separated the two germline ends. The CDR3 loop is CSASLGGRQPQHF. Written as DNA, the CDR3 is TGCAGTGCTAGTTTGGGGGGAAGGCAGCCCCAGCATTTT.

This clonotype came up a few times. The chain links TRBV9 to TRBJ2-1; 7 positions agree with TRBD1. The CDR3 contains 16 residues. The J segment lost 2 bases and the V segment lost 5 bases, leaving 10 bases of the junction unmatched. Germline V gene lookup returns CDR1 SGDLS and CDR2 YYNGEE. The CDR3 protein is CASSAVYQGAYNEQFF. The CDR3 bases are TGTGCCAGCAGTGCCGTATATCAGGGGGCCTACAATGAGCAGTTCTTC.

This chain connects TRBV4-1 to TRBJ2-4; D possibly corresponds to TRBD2 (5 bases). The CDR3 contains 13 residues. The germline gives CDR1 MGHRA, CDR2 YSYEKL. Between the trimmed V and J ends, which lost 2 bases and 8 bases, there was a span of 10 bases. CDR3 in DNA: TGCGCCAGCAGCCAAACCGGGGTCCACATTCAGTACTTC. It specifies CASSQTGVHIQYF.

This clonotype was detected a few times. The CDR3 loop is CASSSLGFGQETQYF. The CDR3 coding sequence is TGTGCCAGCAGTTCCCTCGGATTTGGTCAAGAGACCCAGTACTTC. The chain joins TRBV28 to TRBJ2-5; D uncertain. The CDR3 sequence is 15 residues long. Germline lookup yields CDR1 MDHEN and CDR2 SYDVKM. V was pared by 4 bases and J by 2 bases, with 14 bases between.

Turning to this clonotype: At one end, the junction sequence differs from germline, possibly due to a read error. The CDR3 protein is CASTSGTGSSTDTQYF. CDR3 nucleotides: TGCGCCAGCACCTCCGGGACAGGTTCTAGCACAGATACGCAGTATTTT. V and J are TRBV6-2 or TRBV6-3 and TRBJ2-3; the match to TRBD1 covers 8 bases. The CDR3 is made up of 16 amino acids. Germline loops: CDR1 MNHEY, CDR2 SVGEGT.

The chain couples TRBV20-1 to TRBJ1-1, with D hard to call. The CDR3 runs 12 residues. Germline CDR1 is DFQATT and CDR2 is SNEGSKA (reference sequence). The germline V and J ends were trimmed by 6 bases and 1 base, with 9 bases remaining between them. In DNA form, the CDR3 reads TGCAGTGCACTTAAGCGGAACACTGAAGCTTTCTTT. It encodes CSALKRNTEAFF.

The chain employs TRBV20-1 and TRBJ1-2; 7 bases are a match to TRBD1. V shed 3 bases, J shed 4 bases, and the junction held 5 bases outside the gene matches. The CDR3 extends over 13 amino acids. Germline V gene data show CDR1 as DFQATT and CDR2 as SNEGSKA (reference sequence). This CDR3 is CSASQGVGYGYTF. The DNA of the CDR3 is TGCAGTGCTAGCCAGGGGGTTGGCTATGGCTACACCTTC.

V usage is TRBV20-1 and J usage is TRBJ1-2, with TRBD1 as a possible D gene (6 bases). CDR1 and CDR2 (germline): DFQATT, SNEGSKA (reference sequence). V lost 7 bases to trimming and J lost 7 bases, with 16 bases between them. The CDR3 runs to 12 residues. Here the CDR3 DNA reads TGCAGTGTATCAGGGGCCGGGAGTGGCTACACCTTC. It is translated as CSVSGAGSGYTF.

The chain links TRBV5-1 to TRBJ1-2; D is unclear. The CDR3 runs to 14 residues. Between the trimmed V and J ends, which lost 0 bases and 4 bases, there was a span of 10 bases. CDR1 is SGHRS and CDR2 is YFSETQ in the germline V gene. CDR3 sequence (DNA): TGCGCCAGCAGCTTGGACAGACCAGTCTATGGCTACACCTTC. This sequence encodes CASSLDRPVYGYTF. The whole variable domain, remainder taken from reference TRBV5-1 and TRBJ1-2, is KAGVTQTPRYLIKTRGQQVTLSCSPISGHRSVSWYQQTPGQGLQFLFEYFSETQRNKGNFPGRFSGRQFSNSRSEMNVSTLELGDSALYLCASSLDRPVYGYTFGSGTRLTVV.

With respect to this clonotype: At one end, the junction sequence differs from germline, possibly due to a read error. The chain has TRBV4-3 and TRBJ2-1; maybe TRBD1 (6 bases). The germline V gene has CDR1 LGHNA and CDR2 YSLEER. This CDR3 contains 16 residues. CDR3 amino acids: CSSSQEGRGSYNEQFF. The CDR3 DNA sequence: TGCTCCAGCAGCCAAGAAGGTAGGGGGTCCTACAATGAGCAGTTCTTC.

About this clonotype: A much bigger clone sits one base away, suggesting this may be a read error. This sequence joins TRBV12-3 or TRBV12-4 and TRBJ2-5; TRBD2 matches at 7 bases. After removal of 6 bases from V and 11 bases from J, the junction contained 12 bases not matched to a gene. The CDR3 extends over 13 amino acids. The CDR3 region is CASRHGTTYVQYF. As DNA, the CDR3 is TGTGCCAGCAGACATGGGACTACCTACGTGCAGTACTTC.

The sample holds a few counts of this clonotype. This chain links TRBV7-2 with TRBJ2-5; 12 bases map to TRBD1. Germline CDR1 and CDR2: SGHTA and FQGNSA. V gave up 8 bases and J gave up 1 base; unmatched junction bases: 11. There are 17 residues in the CDR3. As DNA, the CDR3 is TGTGCCAGCCCGCCGGGACAGGGGGCACCATTCCAAGAGACCCAGTACTTC. Amino acid sequence: CASPPGQGAPFQETQYF.

This chain joins TRBV24-1 and TRBJ2-1, with a tentative D call TRBD2 (6 bases). The CDR3 totals 18 residues. The germline V gene encodes CDR1 KGHDR and CDR2 SFDVKD. V shed 0 bases and J shed 8 bases, with 22 bases lying between them. The CDR3 loop reads CATSDLGRGESGTHEQFF. The DNA for the CDR3 is TGTGCCACCAGTGATTTGGGCCGCGGGGAAAGTGGTACCCATGAGCAGTTCTTC.

A note on this clonotype: The junction differs from germline at one of its ends, possibly a read error. CDR3 DNA: TGTGCCAGCAGCGCAGTGGACTCCCACAATGAGCAGTTCTTC. As protein: CASSAVDSHNEQFF. The chain has TRBV7-8 and TRBJ2-1; TRBD2 might be the D (5 bases). Germline values: CDR1 SGHVS, CDR2 FQNEAQ. This CDR3 is 14 amino acids long.

The V gene is TRBV20-1, the J gene TRBJ2-5; 9 nucleotides match TRBD1. Germline assignment: CDR1 DFQATT and CDR2 SNEGSKA (reference sequence). The V and J ends lost 4 bases and 6 bases, in that order; junction bases with no gene match: 6. The CDR3 covers 13 residues. The CDR3 DNA reads TGCAGTGCTAACGACAGGGGGTTTAAGACCCAGTACTTC. The encoded protein is CSANDRGFKTQYF.

The chain links TRBV20-1 to TRBJ2-7, with TRBD1 identical over 12 bases. The V and J ends lost 0 bases and 2 bases, in that order; junction bases with no gene match: 5. This CDR3 spans 16 amino acids. Germline-derived CDR1 and CDR2 are DFQATT and SNEGSKA (reference sequence). CDR3 DNA sequence: TGCAGTGCTAGAGACGGTGGGACAGGGGGCACCTACGAGCAGTACTTC. As protein: CSARDGGTGGTYEQYF.

This clonotype was seen a few times. The chain uses TRBV3-1 and TRBJ2-5; 9 positions agree with TRBD1. V was clipped by 1 base and J by 4 bases; unmatched bases: 4. The germline V gene has CDR1 LGHDT and CDR2 YNNKEL (reference sequence). There are 15 residues in the CDR3. The CDR3 here is CASSQADRGGETQYF. Written as DNA, the CDR3 is TGTGCCAGCAGCCAAGCGGACAGGGGAGGAGAGACCCAGTACTTC.

V is TRBV20-1 and J is TRBJ2-1; 10 bases fit TRBD2. The CDR3 runs to 18 residues. Germline CDR1 is DFQATT and CDR2 is SNEGSKA (reference sequence). V gave up 0 bases and J gave up 2 bases; unmatched junction bases: 10. CDR3 coding DNA: TGCAGTGCTAGAGATCGGCTAGCGGGAGCATATGCCTACAATGAGCAGTTCTTC. Amino acid sequence: CSARDRLAGAYAYNEQFF.

The rearrangement joins TRBV5-1 to TRBJ1-1; TRBD1 is a possible D gene (5 bases). The CDR3 is 18 amino acids. V was pared by 0 bases and J by 0 bases, with 18 bases between. Germline V gene lookup returns CDR1 SGHRS and CDR2 YFSETQ. The CDR3 loop reads CASSLEGQGSVVNTEAFF. The DNA of the CDR3 is TGCGCCAGCAGCTTGGAGGGGCAGGGTAGCGTGGTGAACACTGAAGCTTTCTTT.